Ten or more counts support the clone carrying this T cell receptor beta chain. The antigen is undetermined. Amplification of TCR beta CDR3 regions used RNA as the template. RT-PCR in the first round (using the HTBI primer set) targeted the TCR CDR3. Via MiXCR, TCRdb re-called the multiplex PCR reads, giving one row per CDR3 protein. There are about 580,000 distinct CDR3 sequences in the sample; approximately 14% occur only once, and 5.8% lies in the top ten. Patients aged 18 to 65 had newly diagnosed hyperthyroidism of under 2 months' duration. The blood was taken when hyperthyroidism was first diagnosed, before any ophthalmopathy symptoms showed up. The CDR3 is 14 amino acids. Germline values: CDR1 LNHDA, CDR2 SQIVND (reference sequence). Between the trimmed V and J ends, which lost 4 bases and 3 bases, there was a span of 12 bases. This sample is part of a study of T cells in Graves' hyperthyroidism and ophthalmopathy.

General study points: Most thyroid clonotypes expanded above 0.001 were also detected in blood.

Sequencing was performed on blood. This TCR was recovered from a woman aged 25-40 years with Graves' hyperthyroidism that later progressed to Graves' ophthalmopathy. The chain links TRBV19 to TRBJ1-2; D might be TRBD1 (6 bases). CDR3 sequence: CASSTQGKDYGYTF. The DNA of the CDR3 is TGTGCCAGTAGTACTCAGGGGAAGGACTATGGCTACACCTTC.